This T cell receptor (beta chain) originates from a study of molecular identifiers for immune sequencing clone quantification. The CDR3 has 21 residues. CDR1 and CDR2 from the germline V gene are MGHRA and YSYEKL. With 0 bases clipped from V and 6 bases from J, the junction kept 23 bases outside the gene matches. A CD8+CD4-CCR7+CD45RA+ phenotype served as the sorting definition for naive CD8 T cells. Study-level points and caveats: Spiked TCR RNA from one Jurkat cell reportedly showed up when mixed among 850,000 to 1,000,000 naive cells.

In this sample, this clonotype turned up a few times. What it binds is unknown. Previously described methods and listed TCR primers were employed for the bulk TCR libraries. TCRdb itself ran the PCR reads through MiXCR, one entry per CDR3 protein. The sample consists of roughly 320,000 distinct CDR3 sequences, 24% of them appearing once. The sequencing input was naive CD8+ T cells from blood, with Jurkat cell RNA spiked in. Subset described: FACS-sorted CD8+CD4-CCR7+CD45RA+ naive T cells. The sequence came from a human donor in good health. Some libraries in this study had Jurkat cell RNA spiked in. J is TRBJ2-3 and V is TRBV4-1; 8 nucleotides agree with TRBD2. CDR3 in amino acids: CASSQERSYSGEHYLSDTQYF. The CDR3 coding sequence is TGCGCCAGCAGCCAAGAGCGGAGTTATAGCGGGGAACATTATCTTTCGGATACGCAGTATTTT.